These 21 T cell receptor beta chains originate from one sample sequenced in a study of blood T cell repertoires in COVID-19. The table came from immunoSEQ multiplex PCR; TCRdb's copy has only in-frame clones and leaves some out. The table has 200,000 or so clones, 65% to 85% seen once; the top ten hold more than 5%. Material for sequencing was peripheral blood. The receptors derive from a woman aged 30 to 39 with acute or convalescent COVID-19.

This clone was detected a few times. The rearrangement links TRBV2 to TRBJ1-1; D is unclear. This CDR3 comprises 13 residues. Germline CDR1 and CDR2: SNHLY and FYNNEI. V was trimmed by 7 bases and J by 1 base, leaving 10 bases between them. This CDR3 reads CASTLAPNTEAFF. In nucleotides, the CDR3 is TGTGCCAGCACTCTAGCCCCGAACACTGAAGCTTTCTTT.

This clone has only a few counts. The chain is built from TRBV7-9 and TRBJ2-7, with TRBD1 identical over 8 bases. The trim removed 5 bases at V and 0 bases at J, leaving 0 bases unmatched. Germline V gives CDR1 SEHNR, CDR2 FQNEAQ (reference sequence). The CDR3 extends over 13 amino acids. The CDR3: CASSGTGSYEQYF. CDR3 sequence (DNA): TGTGCCAGCAGCGGGACAGGCTCCTACGAGCAGTACTTC.

A few counts support this clone. The chain has TRBV11-1 and TRBJ2-7; 8 bases line up with TRBD1. From germline, CDR1 is SGHAT and CDR2 FQDESV (reference sequence). V shed 5 bases, J shed 3 bases, and the junction held 9 bases outside the gene matches. The CDR3 extends over 15 amino acids. This CDR3 reads CASSPRTGWVYEQYF. The CDR3 DNA reads TGTGCCAGCAGCCCCCGGACAGGGTGGGTCTACGAGCAGTACTTC.

This chain joins TRBV9 and TRBJ2-1, with 11 nucleotides matching TRBD2. The CDR3 runs 19 residues. Germline V CDR1 and CDR2: SGDLS, YYNGEE. V trimming: 4 bases; J trimming: 7 bases; junction bases outside the gene matches: 19. The CDR3 sequence is CASSKAIGLAGLGGNEQFF. The CDR3 region has the DNA TGTGCCAGCAGCAAGGCAATCGGACTAGCGGGCCTCGGCGGGAATGAGCAGTTCTTC.

The gene calls are TRBV7-2 and TRBJ2-7, with a possible D match to TRBD2 (5 bases). Per the germline V gene, CDR1 is SGHTA and CDR2 is FQGNSA. V lost 1 base and J lost 0, with 10 bases in between. The CDR3 loop spans 15 amino acids. The CDR3 DNA sequence: TGTGCCAGCAGCTTAGACGCGGGCCGCTCCTACGAGCAGTACTTC. This codes for CASSLDAGRSYEQYF.

The chain is built from TRBV4-1 and TRBJ2-3, with a possible D match to TRBD1 (7 bases). With 1 base removed from V and 2 bases from J, the gap between germline ends came to 19 bases. The CDR3 runs to 18 residues. Germline loops: CDR1 MGHRA, CDR2 YSYEKL. The CDR3 nucleotides are TGCGCCAGCAGCCAAGGTGCCGGCGGGACAGCGGCCACAGATACGCAGTATTTT. Translated, it gives CASSQGAGGTAATDTQYF.

The chain uses TRBV3-1 (or the pseudogene TRBV3-2) and TRBJ2-3; 11 bases fit TRBD2. The germline CDR1 and CDR2 sequences are LGHDT and YNNKEL (reference sequence). The V segment lost 0 bases and the J segment 5 bases; nucleotides outside the gene matches: 16. The length of the CDR3 is 20 residues. The CDR3 region has the DNA TGTGCCAGCAGCCAAGAAAGAAAGAGGACTAGCGGGCCACTCATAGATACGCAGTATTTT. This sequence encodes CASSQERKRTSGPLIDTQYF.

The chain has TRBV13 and TRBJ1-1; 9 bases are a match to TRBD1. Germline V gives CDR1 PRHDT, CDR2 FYEKMQ (reference sequence). V shed 5 bases and J 5 bases; nucleotides not matched to a gene: 6. The CDR3 has 14 residues. CDR3 sequence reads: CASSPGQGITEAFF. CDR3 nucleotide sequence: TGTGCCAGCAGCCCCGGACAGGGGATTACTGAAGCTTTCTTT.

Worth noting for this clone: Relative to the germline gene, one junction end is altered; a read error may explain this. The chain combines TRBV20-1 with TRBJ2-1; tentatively, D is TRBD2 (6 bases). This CDR3 has 11 amino acids. Germline V CDR1 and CDR2: DFQATT, SNEGSKA (reference sequence). The CDR3 nucleotides are TGCAGTGCTTCCCGGGAAGGAGGGTTGATCTTC. Protein sequence: CSASREGGLIF.

The gene calls are TRBV7-2 and TRBJ1-2; D uncertain. The V gene's germline CDR1 is SGHTA and CDR2 FQGNSA. Trimming removed 5 bases from V and 8 bases from J, with 12 bases in between. There are 12 residues in the CDR3. The CDR3 nucleotides are TGTGCCAGCAGCCCAGGACCGGGGGGCTACACCTTC. Its protein product is CASSPGPGGYTF.

The V and J genes are TRBV7-9 and TRBJ1-5, with D perhaps TRBD1 (5 bases). The germline CDR1 and CDR2 sequences are SEHNR and FQNEAQ (reference sequence). The CDR3 runs 15 residues. V lost 5 bases, J lost 2 bases, and 13 bases lay in between. CDR3 in amino acids: CASSDGGGGNQPQHF. In nucleotides, the CDR3 is TGTGCCAGCAGCGACGGGGGAGGTGGCAATCAGCCCCAGCATTTT. Full variable domain (remainder filled in from reference TRBV7-9 and TRBJ1-5): DTGVSQNPRHKITKRGQNVTFRCDPISEHNRLYWYRQTLGQGPEFLTYFQNEAQLEKSRLLSDRFSAERPKGSFSTLEIQRTEQGDSAMYLCASSDGGGGNQPQHFGDGTRLSIL.

The chain uses TRBV7-9 and TRBJ1-1, with a tentative D call TRBD1 (5 bases). Germline V gene sequence: CDR1 SEHNR, CDR2 FQNEAQ (reference sequence). There are 19 residues in the CDR3. Trimming stripped 0 bases from V and 5 bases from J, with 25 bases between. The CDR3 nucleotides read TGTGCCAGCAGCTTAGCGGTGGGAGCCCGCCGGGGGAGGGGAACTGAAGCTTTCTTT. This gives the protein CASSLAVGARRGRGTEAFF.

The chain is built from TRBV4-3 and TRBJ2-1, with 8 bases fitting TRBD2. This CDR3 region has 13 residues. V gave up 1 base and J gave up 12 bases; unmatched junction bases: 5. Germline V lookup: CDR1 LGHNA, CDR2 YSLEER. The CDR3 bases are TGCGCCAGCAGCCAAGTTGAAAGCGGGAGGCAGTTCTTC. Translation: CASSQVESGRQFF.

The chain has TRBV7-6 and TRBJ1-5; TRBD1 might be the D (5 bases). This CDR3 spans 17 amino acids. Germline lookup yields CDR1 SGHVS and CDR2 FNYEAQ. V dropped 0 bases and J dropped 9 bases, with 21 bases sitting between them. CDR3 amino acids: CASSLASRGLRGSPQHF. The DNA of the CDR3 is TGTGCCAGCAGCTTAGCGTCCCGGGGACTGCGCGGGTCGCCCCAGCATTTT.

This clone came up many times. The J gene is TRBJ1-2, the V gene TRBV7-2; no clear D. Per the germline V gene, CDR1 is SGHTA and CDR2 is FQGNSA. The CDR3 spans 14 residues. V shed 2 bases and J shed 7 bases, with 14 bases lying between them. The CDR3 protein is CASSLLPPRGGYTF. The CDR3 nucleotides are TGTGCCAGCAGCTTACTCCCCCCCCGAGGTGGCTACACCTTC.

CDR3 in amino acids: CSVEKAGIKETQYF. CDR3 in DNA: TGCAGCGTTGAAAAAGCGGGTATTAAAGAGACCCAGTACTTC. This chain uses TRBV29-1 with TRBJ2-5, with a tentative D call TRBD2 (6 bases). Per the germline V gene, CDR1 is SQVTM and CDR2 is ANQGSEA. This CDR3 is built from 14 residues. V lost 2 bases to trimming and J lost 3 bases, with 13 bases between them.

The chain joins TRBV28 to TRBJ2-7; D gene uncertain. The length of the CDR3 is 16 residues. Germline lookup yields CDR1 MDHEN and CDR2 SYDVKM. V shed 4 bases and J shed 2 bases, with 18 bases lying between them. The CDR3 sequence is CASSSYSPEVPYEQYF. CDR3 coding DNA: TGTGCCAGCAGTTCTTACTCCCCTGAGGTTCCCTACGAGCAGTACTTC.

The V and J genes are TRBV21-1 and TRBJ1-6; TRBD1 was called by the table and not checked on the DNA. TRBV21-1 is a listed pseudogene. This CDR3 region has 15 residues. The CDR3 DNA reads TGTGCCAGCAGCAAAGTTGGCGACAGAGATTCACCCCTCCACTTT. Translation gives CASSKVGDRDSPLHF.

The chain's CDR3 is CASSARTAPGGQGEQYF. The CDR3 region has the DNA TGTGCCAGCAGTGCCAGGACCGCGCCGGGGGGGCAGGGGGAGCAGTACTTC. The genes are TRBV2 and TRBJ2-7; TRBD2 matches at 8 bases. This CDR3 comprises 17 residues. Germline CDR1 is SNHLY and CDR2 is FYNNEI. Trimming took 4 bases from V and 7 from J; bases not matched to a gene: 18.

This clone came up once. V and J are TRBV20-1 and TRBJ2-1; 7 bases map to TRBD2. There are 15 residues in the CDR3. V trimming: 3 bases; J trimming: 5 bases; junction bases outside the gene matches: 10. In germline, CDR1 is DFQATT, CDR2 SNEGSKA (reference sequence). The CDR3 region has the DNA TGCAGTGCTAGTCCCCTGGGGACTACCCACAATGAGCAGTTCTTC. Protein: CSASPLGTTHNEQFF.

This rearrangement joins TRBV28 to TRBJ1-1, with D tentatively TRBD1 (6 bases). Germline V gene lookup returns CDR1 MDHEN and CDR2 SYDVKM. The CDR3 totals 14 residues. V lost 6 bases to trimming and J lost 4 bases, with 15 bases between them. The CDR3 bases are TGTGCCAGCAGCCAGGGGTGGGGGAGCACTGAAGCTTTCTTT. It codes for CASSQGWGSTEAFF.